What follows is one T cell receptor beta chain and its context. Its recognized antigen is unknown. Per-nucleotide qualities are absent, and no much larger clonotype sits a single base away. The record originates from a study of PD-1 blockade in classical Hodgkin lymphoma (TCRdb year 2020). With regard to the full study: Nivolumab dosing was 3 mg/kg intravenously every 2 weeks, continuing until either disease progression or unacceptable toxicity. The study used CyTOF and TCR beta sequencing to define a peripheral blood immune signature of response to PD-1 blockade in classical Hodgkin lymphoma.

Via the germline V gene, CDR1 is MRHNA and CDR2 SNTAGT. Reading from cysteine to phenylalanine, the CDR3 counts 13 amino acids. The retained sequence is limited to the CDR3, 39 bases, with the frame set at the first base. V is clipped by 6 bases and J by 5 bases, and the sequence between their germline boundaries is 11 bases long. The full study reports these points: Diversity was lower in patients who began nivolumab less than 1 year after ASCT, so these patients were left out of later analyses to avoid confounding by immune reconstitution. Baseline TCR diversity was reported as lower in newly diagnosed patients than in healthy donors, and lower still in relapsed/refractory patients. The study was limited to a single clinical trial cohort, and causes of repertoire differences, possibly disease activity or prior therapy, remained undefined. Trial patients achieving complete response had baseline diversity similar to newly diagnosed patients, whereas partial responders and progressors had significantly lower diversity. By C4D1, a significant rise was seen in CD4+ TCR diversity but not in CD8+ TCR diversity (p=0.0027 vs p=0.16), and the rise was most apparent among complete responders (p=0.02).

The Qiagen DNeasy kit was used to extract genomic DNA from unsorted PBMCs and from the negatively selected CD4+ and CD8+ fractions. Amplification of TCR beta CDR3 regions was done by immunoSEQ multiplex PCR with primers that anneal to V and J segments. A synthetic immune receptor repertoire was used to minimize amplification bias, and any residual bias was removed computationally once sequencing was done. The authors' pipeline ran thus. Custom Python scripts were used to quantify repertoire diversity as the Shannon entropy index. The unsorted, CD4+ and CD8+ repertoires were each analyzed separately, with the exception of combined analyses, where CD4+ and CD8+ sequences were merged in silico. Clonal expansion was defined as at least a 2-fold frequency increase after treatment relative to C1D1, with a pseudocount of 0.5 for undetected baseline clones. Clones with 0 or 1 copy at C1D1 were defined as singleton clones, while clones with 2 or more copies were defined as non-singleton clones. Clones expanded in unsorted samples were labelled as CD4+, CD8+ or unknown by matching protein sequences in sorted samples from the same patient. Wilcoxon tests were applied to paired samples to test diversity changes from C1D1 to C4D1. TCRdb limited this immuneACCESS table to in-frame rearrangements with V and J called. A share of clones is missing; checked studies link under half to unresolved V genes, and the rest is unexplained. V and J calls and clone size follow that table, whereas D and trimming were derived from the DNA. This sample gives approximately 61,000 clones in total; roughly nine tenths of them show up just once. Of the sample, about 8% falls within the top ten clones.

Read against the paper, the sample's time point label means: cycle 4 day 1 (C4D1), after less than seven weeks of nivolumab. Relapse after autologous stem cell transplantation had occurred in all trial patients, and cohorts A, B and C were distinguished by prior brentuximab vedotin exposure. The trial cohort included more than 55 patients with relapsed/refractory classical Hodgkin lymphoma, and each patient had a best overall response of complete response, partial response or progressive disease. Trial patients were treated with single-agent nivolumab in the multi-cohort phase II CheckMate 205 trial. Best overall response was determined by an independent review committee according to the 2007 International Working Group response criteria. Trial PBMCs were collected just before the start of nivolumab (C1D1) and during therapy at cycle 2 day 1 and cycle 4 day 1. Peripheral blood was collected in 8 mL Vacutainer Cell Preparation Tubes, from which PBMCs were isolated by centrifugation and then cryopreserved.

The chain couples TRBV6-4 to TRBJ1-5; TRBD1 might be the D gene, on 6 matching bases. Sample: peripheral blood mononuclear cells (PBMCs), taken before the fourth cycle of nivolumab. The sequence derives from a human donor with classical Hodgkin lymphoma. The CDR3 protein is CASSLDRYQPQHF. The DNA is as follows: TGTGCCAGCAGCCTTGACAGGTATCAGCCCCAGCATTTT.